This T cell receptor beta chain was recovered during a study of blood T cell repertoires in COVID-19. Looking at the study overall: Italy, Spain and the United States were the sources of the convalescent and acute COVID-19 samples. T cells, B-cell-depleted T cells, or PBMCs provided the cDNA or gDNA that served as material.

As processed by the authors: Scientists estimated how many nucleated cells there were by amplifying reference gene primers. Method: immunoSEQ multiplex PCR; TCRdb's copy keeps in-frame clones and lacks some. V, J and clone size were drawn from that table, and D and trimming were deduced from the DNA. The top ten clones hold roughly 5% of a sample with 70,000 to 80,000 clones, roughly 90% of them seen once. Trimming pared 5 bases from V and 6 bases from J, leaving 14 bases between. The CDR3 contains 13 residues. This clone appeared once. The material sequenced was peripheral blood. The clonotype originates from a woman aged 55-70 years with active COVID-19. The V call is TRBV12-3 or TRBV12-4, the J call TRBJ2-7; TRBD2 is a possible D gene (7 bases). The CDR3 spells CASSRGRGSEQYF. The CDR3 DNA reads as TGTGCCAGCAGTAGGGGGAGGGGGAGCGAGCAGTACTTC.